The 32 T cell receptor beta chains reported below all come from one sample, sequenced in a study of cytomegalovirus exposure and HLA in healthy donors. The PCR was carried out with 60 Vbeta primers and 13 Jbeta primers. Libraries were prepared by immunoSEQ multiplex PCR; TCRdb keeps only in-frame clonotypes and omits some of them. The top ten hold 1.5% to 2% of the sample, which has over 120,000 clones, about 10% seen once. Sequencing used PBMCs. These TCRs come from a man aged 50 to 59 in good health and CMV-seronegative.

The chain links TRBV7-9 to TRBJ2-7; D remains ambiguous. Germline V gene sequence: CDR1 SEHNR, CDR2 FQNEAQ (reference sequence). Trimming left V 1 base short and J 0 bases short, with 4 bases between. CDR3 length: 13 amino acids. The CDR3 loop reads CASSLGVSYEQYF. DNA of the CDR3: TGTGCCAGCAGCTTAGGCGTCTCCTACGAGCAGTACTTC.

This clone was recorded a few times. The genes are TRBV4-1 and TRBJ1-1; TRBD1 is a possible D gene (5 bases). Germline values: CDR1 MGHRA, CDR2 YSYEKL. CDR3 size: 14 residues. V was pared by 7 bases and J by 2 bases, with 14 bases between. The CDR3: CASTPGGANTEAFF. The CDR3 DNA reads TGCGCCAGCACCCCGGGGGGAGCCAACACTGAAGCTTTCTTT.

The chain couples TRBV2 to TRBJ2-7; 9 nucleotides match TRBD1. This CDR3 comprises 14 residues. CDR1 is SNHLY, CDR2 FYNNEI, per germline. J lost 7 bases, V lost 8 bases, and 12 bases had no gene match. CDR3 loop: CASRFGTGRGEQYF. CDR3 DNA: TGTGCCAGCCGATTCGGGACAGGGAGGGGGGAGCAGTACTTC.

This clone was observed a handful of times. The genes are TRBV6-1 and TRBJ2-1; 8 bases map to TRBD2. After removal of 6 bases from V and 8 bases from J, the junction contained 9 bases not matched to a gene. Germline assignment: CDR1 MNHNS and CDR2 SASEGT. The CDR3 covers 14 residues. CDR3 loop: CASRESGGIDEQFF. CDR3 bases: TGTGCCAGCAGAGAGAGCGGGGGAATCGATGAGCAGTTCTTC.

The sample holds a few counts of this clone. This chain joins TRBV6-1 and TRBJ2-7, with D possibly matching TRBD2 (6 bases). Trimming took 4 bases from V and 1 from J, leaving 17 bases between them. This CDR3 is 16 amino acids long. Germline CDR1 reads MNHNS; CDR2 reads SASEGT. CDR3 DNA: TGTGCCAGCAGTGGTAAGGTGGGAGGCCTTTCCTACGAGCAGTACTTC. Residues: CASSGKVGGLSYEQYF.

The chain recombines TRBV11-2 with TRBJ1-1, with TRBD1 matching 10 bases. Looked up from germline, CDR1 is SGHAT and CDR2 is FQNNGV. Trimming took 5 bases from V and 3 from J; bases not matched to a gene: 9. CDR3 length: 16 residues. The CDR3 DNA is TGTGCCAGCAGCCCCGTAAAGGGGACAGGGGACACTGAAGCTTTCTTT. It encodes CASSPVKGTGDTEAFF.

The gene calls are TRBV6-5 and TRBJ2-5; 11 positions agree with TRBD1. Gene TRBJ2-7 matches the end of the DNA better, so the J call may be wrong. Germline CDR1 reads MNHEY; CDR2 reads SVGAGI. The CDR3 consists of 15 residues. This CDR3 is CASSREGQGAYEQYF. CDR3 nucleotides: TGTGCCAGCAGCCGAGAAGGACAGGGGGCGTACGAGCAGTACTTC.

J is TRBJ1-4 and V is TRBV2; D is unclear. The CDR3 is 13 amino acids. Germline loops: CDR1 SNHLY, CDR2 FYNNEI. The V and J ends lost 6 bases and 8 bases respectively, with 13 bases between them. The CDR3 DNA reads as TGTGCCAGCAGCGGGATGACGGGGGAAAAACTGTTTTTT. Its translation: CASSGMTGEKLFF.

This clone was counted a few times. The V and J genes are TRBV30 and TRBJ2-7; D gene ambiguous. Germline loops: CDR1 GTSNPN, CDR2 SVGIG (reference sequence). V lost 5 bases, J lost 1 base, and 9 bases lay in between. The CDR3 totals 12 residues. CDR3 nucleotide sequence: TGTGCCTGGGATAGCAGTTCCTACGAGCAGTACTTC. It specifies CAWDSSSYEQYF.

The chain carries TRBV5-4 and TRBJ2-3; 9 bases are a match to TRBD2. The CDR3 is 16 amino acids. Germline CDR1 and CDR2: SGHNT and YYREEE (reference sequence). V shed 1 base, J shed 2 bases, and the junction held 5 bases outside the gene matches. CDR3 sequence reads: CASSLFSSGNTDTQYF. CDR3 nucleotide sequence: TGTGCCAGCAGCTTGTTCTCTAGCGGGAACACAGATACGCAGTATTTT.

This clone was observed a few times. The chain joins TRBV5-4 to TRBJ2-3, with D perhaps matching TRBD1 (6 bases). Trimming removed 3 bases at V and 7 bases at J, with 12 bases between. The CDR3 is made up of 13 amino acids. Germline V gene sequence: CDR1 SGHNT, CDR2 YYREEE (reference sequence). The CDR3 DNA is TGTGCCAGCAGCTCCACAGGGTTCTATACGCAGTATTTT. This encodes CASSSTGFYTQYF.

This clone came up a few times. The chain couples TRBV29-1 to TRBJ2-1; weak D call: TRBD2 (6 bases). Germline CDR1 reads SQVTM; CDR2 reads ANQGSEA. Trimming left V 3 bases short and J 8 bases short, with 8 bases between. The CDR3 has 11 amino acids. CDR3 sequence reads: CSVDGRYEQFF. The CDR3 DNA reads TGCAGCGTTGATGGGAGGTATGAGCAGTTCTTC.

This sequence joins TRBV29-1 and TRBJ1-4, with D hard to call. V was cut by 7 bases and J by 5 bases, with 8 bases left in between. The CDR3 sequence is 11 residues long. Germline CDR1 reads SQVTM; CDR2 reads ANQGSEA. CDR3 region: CSAVGNEKLFF. CDR3 sequence (DNA): TGCAGCGCTGTCGGGAATGAAAAACTGTTTTTT.

This rearrangement joins TRBV4-1 to TRBJ2-7; 7 bases are a match to TRBD2. Germline V lookup: CDR1 MGHRA, CDR2 YSYEKL. The J segment lost 1 base and the V segment lost 1 base, leaving 7 bases of the junction unmatched. This CDR3 has 16 amino acids. The CDR3 protein is CASSQGGAGPSYEQYF. The CDR3 region has the DNA TGCGCCAGCAGCCAAGGGGGAGCGGGACCTTCCTACGAGCAGTACTTC.

This clone came up a few times. V gene TRBV28 combines with J gene TRBJ2-2; weak D call: TRBD2 (6 bases). This CDR3 is 18 amino acids long. Germline values: CDR1 MDHEN, CDR2 SYDVKM. V lost 0 bases, J lost 4 bases, and 18 bases lay in between. CDR3 in DNA: TGTGCCAGCAGTTTATGGGGTAGCGGAGGGACGGGCACCGGGGAGCTGTTTTTT. Amino acids: CASSLWGSGGTGTGELFF.

This clone came up a few times. This chain joins TRBV25-1 and TRBJ2-1, with 7 nucleotides matching TRBD2. With 0 bases clipped from V and 4 bases from J, the junction kept 9 bases outside the gene matches. This CDR3 comprises 17 residues. Germline V gives CDR1 MGHDK, CDR2 SYGVNS. CDR3 coding DNA: TGTGCCAGCAGTGAATATGGGGCTAGCGGAGCATACAATGAGCAGTTCTTC. Protein: CASSEYGASGAYNEQFF.

This clone came up a few times. The chain links TRBV7-9 to TRBJ2-6; the D is unclear. Germline CDR1 and CDR2: SEHNR and FQNEAQ (reference sequence). Trimming pared 1 base from V and 4 bases from J, leaving 8 bases between. The CDR3 is 15 residues long. CDR3 sequence reads: CASSLVSGGANVLTF. CDR3 sequence (DNA): TGTGCCAGCAGCTTAGTTTCCGGGGGGGCCAACGTCCTGACTTTC.

This clone has a handful of counts. The chain carries TRBV18 and TRBJ1-4; 10 nucleotides match TRBD1. Germline V gene sequence: CDR1 KGHSH, CDR2 LQKENI. The trim removed 2 bases at V and 8 bases at J, leaving 5 bases unmatched. CDR3 length: 15 residues. CDR3 protein: CASSPWTGGREKLFF. The CDR3 nucleotides read TGTGCCAGCTCACCATGGACAGGGGGAAGGGAAAAACTGTTTTTT.

This clone came up a few times. The chain links TRBV12-5 to TRBJ1-1; maybe TRBD1 (5 bases). Trimming stripped 3 bases from V and 1 base from J, with 9 bases between. Germline loops: CDR1 LGHNT, CDR2 FRNRAP. CDR3 size: 14 residues. The chain's CDR3 is CASGFQTGNTEAFF. CDR3 nucleotides: TGTGCTAGTGGTTTCCAAACAGGGAACACTGAAGCTTTCTTT.

This clone has just a few counts. The chain is built from TRBV5-4 and TRBJ2-7; TRBD2 matches 12 bases. After removal of 4 bases from V and 1 base from J, the junction contained 6 bases not matched to a gene. CDR3 length: 16 residues. The V gene's germline CDR1 is SGHNT and CDR2 YYREEE (reference sequence). DNA for the CDR3: TGTGCCAGCAGCCTAGGACTAGCGGGGAGATCCTACGAGCAGTACTTC. Protein sequence: CASSLGLAGRSYEQYF.

This clone was found a few times. The V gene is TRBV28, the J gene TRBJ2-6; TRBD2 is a possible D gene (6 bases). The V gene lost 9 bases and the J gene lost 1 base, with 16 bases spanning the gap. The germline V gene encodes CDR1 MDHEN and CDR2 SYDVKM. The CDR3 runs 16 residues. The CDR3 is CARERRGSSGANVLTF. As DNA, the CDR3 is TGTGCCAGGGAGAGGAGGGGAAGTTCTGGGGCCAACGTCCTGACTTTC.

In this sample, this clone turned up a few times. The rearrangement links TRBV11-3 to TRBJ2-3; D gene ambiguous. Germline loops: CDR1 SGHNT, CDR2 YENEEA. Trimming removed 1 base at V and 2 bases at J, with 10 bases between. The length of the CDR3 is 15 residues. CDR3 amino acids: CASSLGAENTDTQYF. CDR3 in DNA: TGTGCCAGCAGCTTAGGTGCGGAAAACACAGATACGCAGTATTTT.

The rearrangement joins TRBV5-4 to TRBJ2-3, with 12 bases that match TRBD2. The germline CDR1 and CDR2 sequences are SGHNT and YYREEE (reference sequence). The CDR3 contains 18 residues. Trimming at V came to 4 bases and at J to 4 bases, leaving 13 bases not matched to a gene. The CDR3 DNA reads TGTGCCAGCAGCCCACCCGGGCTAGCGGGAGGGGAGTCAGATACGCAGTATTTT. The encoded protein is CASSPPGLAGGESDTQYF. The full variable domain, its missing parts supplied by reference TRBV5-4 and TRBJ2-3, is ETGVTQSPTHLIKTRGQQVTLRCSSQSGHNTVSWYQQALGQGPQFIFQYYREEENGRGNFPPRFSGLQFPNYSSELNVNALELDDSALYLCASSPPGLAGGESDTQYFGPGTRLTVL.

The table lists this clone with a few counts. This chain joins TRBV19 and TRBJ2-3, with D perhaps TRBD2 (6 bases). Trimming left V 5 bases short and J 3 bases short, with 15 bases between. The V gene's germline CDR1 is LNHDA and CDR2 SQIVND (reference sequence). The length of the CDR3 is 15 residues. The CDR3 spells CASSPGGVRTDTQYF. The CDR3 nucleotides are TGTGCCAGTAGTCCAGGCGGGGTCCGTACAGATACGCAGTATTTT.

This clone has a handful of counts. The chain is built from TRBV12-2 and TRBJ1-5; TRBD1, the D gene given by the table, was not confirmed from the DNA. TRBV12-2 is deemed a pseudogene. This CDR3 comprises 15 residues. CDR3 in amino acids: CASRLAAQGDQPQHF. In nucleotides, the CDR3 is TGTGCAAGTCGCTTAGCTGCCCAAGGGGATCAGCCCCAGCATTTT.

There are a few counts of this clone. The chain uses TRBV6-5 and TRBJ2-7; 12 bases agree with TRBD2. Trimming took 2 bases from V and 7 from J; bases not matched to a gene: 9. The CDR3 runs to 16 residues. CDR1 and CDR2 from the germline V gene are MNHEY and SVGAGI. The CDR3 nucleotides read TGTGCCAGCAGTTACGATGCTAGCGGGAGGGTGGGGGAGCAGTACTTC. Translated, it gives CASSYDASGRVGEQYF.

This clone has a handful of counts. The gene calls are TRBV5-8 and TRBJ1-6; a weak D match, TRBD1 (6 bases). The V gene's germline CDR1 is SGHTS and CDR2 YDEGEE. The CDR3 length is 15 residues. Deletions cut 0 bases from V and 7 bases from J, with 11 bases between. The CDR3 DNA reads as TGTGCCAGCAGCTTGGTCACAGGGTGGAATTCACCCCTCCACTTT. Amino acid sequence: CASSLVTGWNSPLHF.

The chain joins TRBV7-9 to TRBJ2-1, with 7 bases lining up with TRBD1. CDR3 length: 14 amino acids. The germline V gene encodes CDR1 SEHNR and CDR2 FQNEAQ (reference sequence). The junction had 5 bases not matched to a gene; V was cut back by 5 bases and J by 4 bases. The CDR3 sequence is CASSPWGQYNEQFF. The DNA for the CDR3 is TGTGCCAGCAGCCCCTGGGGACAGTACAATGAGCAGTTCTTC.

This chain links TRBV28 with TRBJ2-7; 10 nucleotides line up with TRBD2. V was clipped by 7 bases and J by 3 bases; unmatched bases: 12. The CDR3 is made up of 16 amino acids. The germline gives CDR1 MDHEN, CDR2 SYDVKM. CDR3 sequence reads: CASTVSLAGVNYEQYF. DNA of the CDR3: TGTGCCAGCACCGTGTCCCTAGCGGGAGTAAACTACGAGCAGTACTTC.

Only a few counts were recorded for this clone. This chain uses TRBV11-2 with TRBJ1-1, with 7 bases identical to TRBD1. The CDR3 extends over 13 amino acids. Germline V lookup: CDR1 SGHAT, CDR2 FQNNGV. V dropped 5 bases and J dropped 5; count of bases not matched to a gene: 5. The CDR3 region is CASSRTGVTEAFF. In DNA form, the CDR3 reads TGTGCCAGCAGCCGTACAGGGGTTACTGAAGCTTTCTTT.

Remarks on this clone: The junction and the germline gene differ at one end; a read error may be behind it. J is TRBJ2-4 and V is TRBV6-1, with D perhaps TRBD1 (6 bases). Germline V gene lookup returns CDR1 MNHNS and CDR2 SASEGT. The CDR3 has 13 residues. The CDR3 DNA reads TGTGCCAGCAGTGGAACCCGGACAGCCGGTTTACACTTC. It encodes CASSGTRTAGLHF.

J is TRBJ1-5 and V is TRBV29-1; 9 bases line up with TRBD1. The V gene end was trimmed by 7 bases and the J gene end by 3 bases; junction bases not matched to a gene: 4. Germline assignment: CDR1 SQVTM and CDR2 ANQGSEA. The CDR3 sequence is 13 residues long. As DNA, the CDR3 is TGCAGCGCAGGGACAGGGAACAATCAGCCCCAGCATTTT. Protein: CSAGTGNNQPQHF.